The 10 T cell receptor beta chains below were found in one sample sequenced in a study of OX40 agonist ivuxolimab in advanced cancers. Repertoires were generated with immunoSEQ multiplex PCR, while TCRdb's copy carries only in-frame clones and drops some. The top ten hold about 3.7% of the sample, which has around 56,000 clones, around 82% seen once. Source: CD4+ or CD8+ T cells sorted from blood, taken in a trial of the OX40 agonist ivuxolimab. Every receptor here comes from an adult with an advanced solid tumor such as melanoma, head and neck, liver or kidney cancer.

In this sample, this clone turned up a few times. The chain has TRBV14 and TRBJ1-1, with D uncertain. The V gene lost 3 bases and the J gene lost 3 bases, with 5 bases spanning the gap. Germline V lookup: CDR1 SGHDN, CDR2 FVKESK. The length of the CDR3 is 12 residues. CDR3 loop: CASSQSYTEAFF. The CDR3 DNA is TGTGCCAGCAGCCAGAGCTACACTGAAGCTTTCTTT.

The V call is TRBV7-9, the J call TRBJ1-1; D is unresolved. CDR1 and CDR2 from the germline V gene are SEHNR and FQNEAQ (reference sequence). Trimming stripped 5 bases from V and 5 bases from J, with 6 bases between. The CDR3 runs 11 residues. This CDR3 reads CASSQGTEAFF. The DNA for the CDR3 is TGTGCCAGCAGCCAAGGGACTGAAGCTTTCTTT.

Details on this clone: At the DNA level, this CDR3 is encoded by other sequences in the same sample as well. V is TRBV28 and J is TRBJ2-2, with a possible D match to TRBD1 (5 bases). This CDR3 comprises 15 residues. Germline V gene data show CDR1 as MDHEN and CDR2 as SYDVKM. V was pared by 3 bases and J by 6 bases, with 14 bases between. The DNA for the CDR3 is TGTGCCAGCAGTTTGGGGTCGGCAGGGTCCGGGGAGCTGTTTTTT. Its protein product is CASSLGSAGSGELFF. The variable domain in full, completed from reference TRBV28 and TRBJ2-2, reads DVKVTQSSRYLVKRTGEKVFLECVQDMDHENMFWYRQDPGLGLRLIYFSYDVKMKEKGDIPEGYSVSREKKERFSLILESASTNQTSMYLCASSLGSAGSGELFFGEGSRLTVL.

Regarding this clone: This specimen includes other DNA sequences encoding the same CDR3. The chain couples TRBV4-3 to TRBJ1-3, with a possible D match to TRBD1 (6 bases). Germline CDR1 and CDR2: LGHNA and YSLEER. With 0 bases removed from V and 4 bases from J, the gap between germline ends came to 16 bases. The CDR3 spans 17 residues. The CDR3 here is CASSQDPHRAPGNTIYF. Here the CDR3 DNA reads TGCGCCAGCAGCCAAGATCCTCACAGGGCCCCCGGAAACACCATATATTTT.

CDR3 region: CASMTEINTEAFF. The CDR3, as DNA: TGTGCCAGCATGACAGAGATCAACACTGAAGCTTTCTTT. The J gene is TRBJ1-1, the V gene TRBV2; D is possibly TRBD1 (5 bases). Trimming pared 7 bases from V and 2 bases from J, leaving 11 bases between. The CDR3 is 13 residues long. The V gene's germline CDR1 is SNHLY and CDR2 FYNNEI. Supplemented by reference TRBV2 and TRBJ1-1, the full variable domain reads EPEVTQTPSHQVTQMGQEVILRCVPISNHLYFYWYRQILGQKVEFLVSFYNNEISEKSEIFDDQFSVERPDGSNFTLKIRSTKLEDSAMYFCASMTEINTEAFFGQGTRLTVV.

The V and J genes are TRBV5-6 and TRBJ2-5; D remains ambiguous. The CDR3 sequence is 11 residues long. CDR1 and CDR2 from the germline V gene are SGHDT and YYEEEE. V shed 0 bases and J shed 6 bases, with 3 bases lying between them. CDR3 sequence: CASSLAKTQYF. The CDR3, as DNA: TGTGCCAGCAGCTTGGCAAAGACCCAGTACTTC.

About this clone itself: Other nucleotide sequences in the sample specify the same CDR3. This chain uses TRBV5-1 with TRBJ2-7; 11 bases are shared with TRBD2. The CDR3 is made up of 15 amino acids. With V trimmed by 2 bases and J by 6 bases, 7 bases remained unmatched. Germline assignment: CDR1 SGHRS and CDR2 YFSETQ. CDR3 sequence reads: CASSFRLAGGPEQYF. As DNA, the CDR3 is TGCGCCAGCAGCTTTCGGCTAGCGGGAGGTCCCGAGCAGTACTTC.

This clone occurred once. The V gene is TRBV6-1, the J gene TRBJ1-1; 9 bases map to TRBD1. CDR1 and CDR2 (germline): MNHNS, SASEGT. The CDR3 totals 15 residues. V trimming: 5 bases; J trimming: 3 bases; junction bases outside the gene matches: 7. CDR3 nucleotides: TGTGCCAGCAGTTCCCCGGGACAGGGCCACACTGAAGCTTTCTTT. The encoded protein is CASSSPGQGHTEAFF.

This clone was seen a few times. V usage is TRBV7-9 and J usage is TRBJ2-5; 10 nucleotides match TRBD2. After removal of 4 bases from V and 5 bases from J, the junction contained 7 bases not matched to a gene. The length of the CDR3 is 15 residues. Per germline, CDR1 SEHNR and CDR2 FQNEAQ (reference sequence). This CDR3 is CASSSTSGEWETQYF. As DNA, the CDR3 is TGTGCCAGCAGCTCTACTAGCGGGGAGTGGGAGACCCAGTACTTC.

The chain recombines TRBV5-1 with TRBJ2-3; 8 bases are a match to TRBD2. Germline-derived CDR1 and CDR2 are SGHRS and YFSETQ. The V segment lost 3 bases and the J segment 8 bases; nucleotides outside the gene matches: 17. CDR3 size: 17 residues. The CDR3 here is CASSSTGGANEGGTQYF. The CDR3 bases are TGCGCCAGCAGCTCCACGGGAGGGGCCAATGAAGGGGGTACGCAGTATTTT.